This TCR beta chain was sequenced in a study of Tregs in tolerant kidney transplant recipients. Points from the study as a whole: Biological reproducibility was not directly addressed in this study.

Related graft donors supplied nonmyeloablative bone marrow transplants, and mixed chimerism was transient. This CDR3 is 14 amino acids long. Germline CDR1 SGHTA, CDR2 FQGNSA. V was cut by 6 bases and J by 6 bases, with 17 bases left in between. Notes on this clone: The antigen is not known. Read coverage stops 3 residues before the CDR3 terminus; the germline J gene supplies the remainder.

Only in-frame clones appear in the TCRdb table, and some are missing; sequencing was by immunoSEQ multiplex PCR. The repertoire table contains about 6,300 clones. Sequencing used CD4+ T cells from blood (PBMCs), obtained 6 months after the transplant. The TCR comes from a human patient who received a combined kidney and bone marrow transplant. Some of the T cells might come from the graft donor. V usage is TRBV7-2 and J usage is TRBJ2-5; weak D call: TRBD1 (6 bases). The part of the CDR3 DNA that was read is TGTGCCAGCAGTCCAGACAGGACAGCGCAGACC. This gives the protein CASSPDRTAQT. The complete CDR3 protein is CASSPDRTAQTQYF. The full variable domain, in which reference TRBV7-2 and TRBJ2-5 provide the parts outside the CDR3, is GAGVSQSPSNKVTEKGKDVELRCDPISGHTALYWYRQSLGQGLEFLIYFQGNSAPDKSGLPSDRFSAERTGGSVSTLTIQRTQQEDSAVYLCASSPDRTAQTQYFGPGTRLLVL.